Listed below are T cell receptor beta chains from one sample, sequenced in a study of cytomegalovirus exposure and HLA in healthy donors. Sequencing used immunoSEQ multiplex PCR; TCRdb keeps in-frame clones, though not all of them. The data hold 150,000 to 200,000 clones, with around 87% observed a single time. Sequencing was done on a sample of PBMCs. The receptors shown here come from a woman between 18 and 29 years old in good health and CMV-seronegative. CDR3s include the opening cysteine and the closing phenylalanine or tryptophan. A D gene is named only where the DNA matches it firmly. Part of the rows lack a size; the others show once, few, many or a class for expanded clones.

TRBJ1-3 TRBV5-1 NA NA CASSPNPVRGNTIYF TGCGCCAGCAGCCCTAATCCCGTCCGTGGAAACACCATATATTTT
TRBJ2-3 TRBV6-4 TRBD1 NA CASSPNHRGDTDTQYF TGTGCCAGCAGCCCTAACCACAGGGGTGACACAGATACGCAGTATTTT
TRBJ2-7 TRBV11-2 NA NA CASSFFSGVYEQYF TGTGCCAGCAGCTTCTTTTCAGGGGTATACGAGCAGTACTTC
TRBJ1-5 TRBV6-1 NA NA CATELNTLGNQPQHF TGTGCCACCGAATTAAACACCTTGGGCAATCAGCCCCAGCATTTT
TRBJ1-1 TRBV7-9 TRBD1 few CASSSFIAPGGAFF TGTGCCAGCAGCTCATTTATTGCCCCAGGGGGTGCTTTCTTT
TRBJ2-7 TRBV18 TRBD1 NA CASSPPGQSYEQYF TGTGCCAGCTCACCACCGGGACAGTCCTACGAGCAGTACTTC
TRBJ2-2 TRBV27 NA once CASSFGVRGTGELFF TGTGCCAGCAGTTTTGGGGTTCGGGGCACCGGGGAGCTGTTTTTT
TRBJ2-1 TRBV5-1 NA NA CASSLVGLQLYNEQFF TGCGCCAGCAGCTTGGTTGGACTCCAGCTTTACAATGAGCAGTTCTTC
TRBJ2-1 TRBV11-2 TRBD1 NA CASSSFAGTVGLEFF TGTGCCAGCAGCTCTTTCGCCGGGACAGTGGGGCTCGAGTTCTTC
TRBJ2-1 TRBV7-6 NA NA CASSLARVINYNEQFF TGTGCCAGCAGCTTAGCGCGAGTCATTAACTACAATGAGCAGTTCTTC
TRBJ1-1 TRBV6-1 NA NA CASSPKTENTEAFF TGTGCCAGCAGTCCTAAGACAGAGAACACTGAAGCTTTCTTT
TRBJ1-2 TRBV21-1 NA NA CASSKDGGGDYGYTF TGTGCCAGCAGCAAAGACGGCGGAGGGGACTATGGCTACACCTTC
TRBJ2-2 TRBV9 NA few CASSTQVGGPGELFF TGTGCCAGCAGCACCCAGGTGGGGGGGCCGGGGGAGCTGTTTTTT
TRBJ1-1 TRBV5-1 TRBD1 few CASSKDRGRTEAFF TGCGCCAGCAGCAAGGACAGGGGGCGAACTGAAGCTTTCTTT
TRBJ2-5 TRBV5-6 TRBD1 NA CASSIAGTEETQYF TGTGCCAGCAGCATCGCCGGGACAGAAGAGACCCAGTACTTC
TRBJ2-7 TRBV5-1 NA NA CASSRDGGGLGHEQYF TGCGCCAGCAGCCGGGATGGGGGGGGGCTAGGGCACGAGCAGTACTTC
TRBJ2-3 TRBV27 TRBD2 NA CASSLGSGGRDTQYF TGTGCCAGCAGTTTAGGGTCGGGGGGGAGAGATACGCAGTATTTT
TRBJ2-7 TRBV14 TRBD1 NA CASSLGTGQWYEQYF TGTGCCAGCAGCCTCGGGACAGGGCAATGGTACGAGCAGTACTTC
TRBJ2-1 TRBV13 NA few CASSQYNEQFF TGTGCCAGCAGCCAGTACAATGAGCAGTTCTTC
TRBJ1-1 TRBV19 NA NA CASSLRLGGNTEAFF TGTGCCAGTAGTCTCCGACTGGGGGGGAACACTGAAGCTTTCTTT
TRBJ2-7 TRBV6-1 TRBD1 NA CAIRGQDRYEQYF TGTGCCATCAGAGGACAGGACAGATACGAGCAGTACTTC
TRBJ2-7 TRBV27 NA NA CASSHTGVTYEQYF TGTGCCAGCAGTCACACCGGGGTCACCTACGAGCAGTACTTC
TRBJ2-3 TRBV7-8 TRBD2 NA CASNQRVGLAGGPEDTQYF TGTGCCAGCAACCAGAGGGTCGGACTAGCGGGGGGGCCGGAGGATACGCAGTATTTT
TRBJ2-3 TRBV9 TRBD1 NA CASSVGTGIDTQYF TGTGCCAGCAGCGTCGGGACAGGGATAGATACGCAGTATTTT
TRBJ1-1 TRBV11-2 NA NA CASSLDPHSGAFF TGTGCCAGCAGCTTAGACCCCCACTCTGGAGCTTTCTTT
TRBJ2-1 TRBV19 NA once CASSMRGNNEQFF TGTGCCAGTAGTATGAGAGGGAACAATGAGCAGTTCTTC
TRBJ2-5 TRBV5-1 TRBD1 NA CASSPGTVQETQYF TGCGCCAGCAGCCCCGGGACAGTACAAGAGACCCAGTACTTC
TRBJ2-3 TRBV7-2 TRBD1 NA CASSPGGLDTQYF TGTGCCAGCAGCCCAGGGGGCCTCGATACGCAGTATTTT
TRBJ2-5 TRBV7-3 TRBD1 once CASSLTRTGQETQYF TGTGCCAGCAGCTTAACTAGGACAGGGCAAGAGACCCAGTACTTC
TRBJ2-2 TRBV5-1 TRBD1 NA CASSSRQGYTGELFF TGCGCCAGCAGCTCTCGACAGGGATACACCGGGGAGCTGTTTTTT
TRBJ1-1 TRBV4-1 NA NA CASRNRAMNTEAFF TGCGCCAGCAGGAACAGGGCTATGAACACTGAAGCTTTCTTT
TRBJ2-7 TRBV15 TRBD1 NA CATSRPGTADSYEQYF TGTGCCACCAGCAGACCCGGGACAGCCGACTCCTACGAGCAGTACTTC
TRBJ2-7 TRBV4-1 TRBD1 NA CASSQDPGDRGFYEQYF TGCGCCAGCAGCCAAGATCCGGGGGACAGGGGCTTCTACGAGCAGTACTTC
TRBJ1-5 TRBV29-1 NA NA CSVRQDNQPQHF TGCAGCGTTAGACAAGATAATCAGCCCCAGCATTTT
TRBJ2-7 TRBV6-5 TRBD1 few CASSYSRDRVEQYF TGTGCCAGCAGTTACTCCCGGGACAGGGTGGAGCAGTACTTC
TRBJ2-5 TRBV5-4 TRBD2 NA CASSHSGRVGETQYF TGTGCCAGCAGCCATAGCGGGAGGGTGGGGGAGACCCAGTACTTC
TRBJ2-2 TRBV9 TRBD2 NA CASSVARRGAVGELFF TGTGCCAGCAGCGTAGCGAGGCGGGGGGCTGTCGGGGAGCTGTTTTTT
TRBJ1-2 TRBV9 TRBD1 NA CASSVAAGGGYGYTF TGTGCCAGCAGCGTAGCAGCAGGGGGCGGCTATGGCTACACCTTC
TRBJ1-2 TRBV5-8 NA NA CASSRPPGAKHYGYTF TGTGCCAGCAGCAGACCTCCAGGGGCGAAACACTATGGCTACACCTTC
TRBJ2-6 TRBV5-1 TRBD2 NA CASSSSGRGGANVLTF TGCGCCAGCAGCTCCAGCGGGAGGGGTGGGGCCAACGTCCTGACTTTC
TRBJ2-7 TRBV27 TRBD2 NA CASSQGEPTSGVYEQYF TGTGCCAGCTCCCAAGGGGAGCCGACTAGCGGGGTTTACGAGCAGTACTTC
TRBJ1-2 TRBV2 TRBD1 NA CASGTGGTAYGYTF TGTGCCAGCGGAACGGGCGGGACAGCCTATGGCTACACCTTC
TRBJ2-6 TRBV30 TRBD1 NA CAWRRDRVSSGANVLTF TGTGCCTGGAGAAGGGACAGGGTTTCTTCTGGGGCCAACGTCCTGACTTTC
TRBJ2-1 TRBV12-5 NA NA CASGLVPVEQFF TGTGCTAGTGGTTTGGTACCAGTTGAGCAGTTCTTC
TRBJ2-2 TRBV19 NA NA CASSWGPNTGELFF TGTGCCAGTAGTTGGGGGCCTAACACCGGGGAGCTGTTTTTT
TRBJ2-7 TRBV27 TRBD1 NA CASSLAGGYEQYF TGTGCCAGCAGTTTGGCAGGGGGCTACGAGCAGTACTTC
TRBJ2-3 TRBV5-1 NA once CASRESHRDTQYF TGCGCCAGCAGGGAGTCTCACCGAGATACGCAGTATTTT
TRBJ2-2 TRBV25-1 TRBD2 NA CASSNAGDTGELFF TGTGCCAGCAGTAATGCGGGGGACACCGGGGAGCTGTTTTTT
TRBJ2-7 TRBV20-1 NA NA CSASRYEQYF TGCAGTGCTTCTCGCTACGAGCAGTACTTC
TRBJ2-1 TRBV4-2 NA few CASSQEGGGPYEQFF TGTGCCAGCAGCCAAGAAGGGGGGGGGCCATATGAGCAGTTCTTC
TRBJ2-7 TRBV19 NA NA CASSIAPSSSYEQYF TGTGCCAGTAGTATAGCCCCGTCGAGCTCCTACGAGCAGTACTTC
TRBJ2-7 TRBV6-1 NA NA CASSALASYEQYF TGTGCCAGCAGTGCCCTAGCAAGCTACGAGCAGTACTTC
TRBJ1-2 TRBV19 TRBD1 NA CASTLDRGISYTF TGTGCCAGTACCTTGGACAGGGGGATCAGCTACACCTTC
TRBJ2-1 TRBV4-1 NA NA CASSQTNNEQFF TGCGCCAGCAGCCAGACTAACAATGAGCAGTTCTTC
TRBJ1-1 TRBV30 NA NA CAWSRGKGYTEAFF TGTGCCTGGAGTCGTGGAAAGGGGTACACTGAAGCTTTCTTT
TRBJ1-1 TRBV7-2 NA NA CASSRDRVAGPEAFF TGTGCCAGCAGCCGCGATCGGGTGGCGGGGCCAGAAGCTTTCTTT
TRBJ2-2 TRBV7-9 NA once CASSLGHANTGELFF TGTGCCAGCAGCTTGGGACACGCGAACACCGGGGAGCTGTTTTTT